This entry lists 26 T cell receptor beta chains sequenced from one sample in a study of T cell responses to AZD1222 COVID-19 vaccine. Sequencing used immunoSEQ multiplex PCR; TCRdb keeps in-frame clones, though not all of them. The repertoire has approximately 77,000 clones, more than 85% of them found once; the top ten carry more than 4.5%. This specimen consisted of peripheral blood, obtained 28 days after the second AZD1222 dose. Source of these receptors: an adult who received the AZD1222 COVID-19 vaccine.

The rearrangement joins TRBV20-1 to TRBJ1-1; the D gene is possibly TRBD1 (5 bases). Trimming took off 3 bases at V and 5 bases at J, with 7 bases between the two ends. Germline V gene data show CDR1 as DFQATT and CDR2 as SNEGSKA (reference sequence). The CDR3 spans 11 residues. CDR3 in DNA: TGCAGTGCTAGGGGGGGGACTGAAGCTTTCTTT. The encoded protein is CSARGGTEAFF.

This sequence joins TRBV15 and TRBJ1-2; TRBD1 might be the D (5 bases). The V gene's germline CDR1 is LNHNV and CDR2 YYDKDF (reference sequence). V lost 0 bases, J lost 0 bases, and 14 bases lay in between. This CDR3 region has 17 residues. CDR3 sequence: CATSRDRQGQANYGYTF. CDR3 nucleotides: TGTGCCACCAGCAGAGATAGGCAGGGCCAAGCTAACTATGGCTACACCTTC.

This chain joins TRBV28 and TRBJ1-4, with D possibly matching TRBD1 (5 bases). The length of the CDR3 is 15 residues. The germline V gene has CDR1 MDHEN and CDR2 SYDVKM. Trimming removed 6 bases at V and 5 bases at J, with 16 bases between. The CDR3 coding sequence is TGTGCCAGCAGCGAGATCGGGACCGAAAATGAAAAACTGTTTTTT. This translates into CASSEIGTENEKLFF. The whole variable domain, remainder taken from reference TRBV28 and TRBJ1-4, is DVKVTQSSRYLVKRTGEKVFLECVQDMDHENMFWYRQDPGLGLRLIYFSYDVKMKEKGDIPEGYSVSREKKERFSLILESASTNQTSMYLCASSEIGTENEKLFFGSGTQLSVL.

V gene TRBV11-2 combines with J gene TRBJ1-2; no reliable D call. The CDR3 length is 14 residues. Germline assignment: CDR1 SGHAT and CDR2 FQNNGV. Trimming pared 1 base from V and 4 bases from J, leaving 10 bases between. CDR3 amino acids: CASSLGSVGYGYTF. DNA for the CDR3: TGTGCCAGCAGCTTAGGCAGTGTCGGCTATGGCTACACCTTC.

This rearrangement joins TRBV6-1 to TRBJ1-4; 7 bases line up with TRBD1. V gave up 4 bases and J gave up 8 bases; unmatched junction bases: 13. The germline V gene encodes CDR1 MNHNS and CDR2 SASEGT. The CDR3 spans 16 residues. CDR3 coding DNA: TGTGCCAGCAGTGGGACGAGCTCAGGGGGAAGAGAAAAACTGTTTTTT. Translated, it gives CASSGTSSGGREKLFF.

The V and J genes are TRBV12-5 and TRBJ1-1; perhaps TRBD1 as D (5 bases). CDR3 length: 10 amino acids. The germline V gene encodes CDR1 LGHNT and CDR2 FRNRAP. CDR3 DNA: TGTGCCACAGGCAGCAGGGTGGCTTTCTTT. Translating gives CATGSRVAFF.

This chain uses TRBV10-3 with TRBJ1-2, with a possible D match to TRBD1 (6 bases). Between the trimmed V and J ends, which lost 5 bases and 5 bases, there was a span of 15 bases. This CDR3 is 14 amino acids long. CDR1 and CDR2 from the germline V gene are ENHRY and SYGVKD. CDR3 in DNA: TGTGCCATCAGTTTAGACAGGCACCGATATGGCTACACCTTC. It is translated as CAISLDRHRYGYTF.

The chain is built from TRBV4-1 and TRBJ1-1; D uncertain. CDR1 is MGHRA, CDR2 YSYEKL, per germline. The CDR3 consists of 15 residues. Trimming shortened V by 0 bases and J by 5 bases, and 13 bases separated the two germline ends. In nucleotides, the CDR3 is TGCGCCAGCAGCCAAGACCCTCGGGTGGGAACTGAAGCTTTCTTT. Translated: CASSQDPRVGTEAFF.

This clone was found once. This rearrangement joins TRBV2 to TRBJ1-1; D is possibly TRBD1 (5 bases). Trimming took 3 bases from V and 11 from J, leaving 16 bases between them. This CDR3 is 13 amino acids long. Germline V gene data show CDR1 as SNHLY and CDR2 as FYNNEI. DNA of the CDR3: TGTGCCAGCAGTGATGCGGTTGCAGGGCGGGCTTTCTTT. Its translation is CASSDAVAGRAFF.

V usage is TRBV5-8 and J usage is TRBJ2-1; 9 nucleotides line up with TRBD1. This CDR3 has 15 amino acids. V was pared by 3 bases and J by 8 bases, with 9 bases of the junction left unmatched. Germline V gene sequence: CDR1 SGHTS, CDR2 YDEGEE. The CDR3 sequence: CASSWRQGVVDEQFF. The CDR3 bases are TGTGCCAGCAGCTGGCGACAGGGGGTCGTGGATGAGCAGTTCTTC.

The rearrangement uses TRBV6-5 and TRBJ1-5; weak D call: TRBD1 (5 bases). Trimming shortened V by 5 bases and J by 4 bases, and 9 bases separated the two germline ends. Germline-derived CDR1 and CDR2 are MNHEY and SVGAGI. This CDR3 has 13 amino acids. CDR3 sequence: CASSQGENQPQHF. CDR3 DNA sequence: TGTGCCAGCAGTCAGGGTGAAAATCAGCCCCAGCATTTT.

This chain joins TRBV6-5 and TRBJ1-1; D is undetermined. CDR3 length equals 13 residues. Germline V gives CDR1 MNHEY, CDR2 SVGAGI. V lost 6 bases to trimming and J lost 5 bases, with 13 bases between them. The CDR3 loop is CASSYLRRTEAFF. For the CDR3, the DNA is TGTGCCAGCAGCTACCTTAGGAGGACTGAAGCTTTCTTT.

The chain uses TRBV7-2 and TRBJ1-2; no reliable D call. CDR1 SGHTA and CDR2 FQGNSA come from the germline V gene. V lost 4 bases and J lost 8, with 23 bases in between. The CDR3 contains 16 residues. Here the CDR3 DNA reads TGTGCCAGCAGCTCCCCCGGGCAGGCTCGCCTGGGAGGCTACACCTTC. Encoded protein: CASSSPGQARLGGYTF.

CDR3 nucleotides: TGTGCCAGCAGTTTAAGGGGTTCCTACGAGCAGTACTTC. Translation gives CASSLRGSYEQYF. This rearrangement joins TRBV27 to TRBJ2-7; possibly TRBD1 for D (5 bases). Germline CDR1 and CDR2: MNHEY and SMNVEV (reference sequence). The length of the CDR3 is 13 residues. The V and J ends lost 2 bases and 1 base respectively, with 6 bases between them.

The rearrangement links TRBV7-2 to TRBJ1-1, with TRBD1 identical over 9 bases. The CDR3 extends over 15 amino acids. Germline V lookup: CDR1 SGHTA, CDR2 FQGNSA. The J segment lost 5 bases and the V segment lost 2 bases, leaving 6 bases of the junction unmatched. In DNA form, the CDR3 reads TGTGCCAGCAGCTTATCGGGACAGGGAGGGACTGAAGCTTTCTTT. This codes for CASSLSGQGGTEAFF.

This clone was observed once. The rearrangement joins TRBV5-1 to TRBJ1-1; TRBD1 aligns across 9 bases. V trimming: 2 bases; J trimming: 3 bases; junction bases outside the gene matches: 2. The CDR3 is 14 amino acids. CDR1 SGHRS and CDR2 YFSETQ come from the germline V gene. This CDR3 reads CASSFTGGYTEAFF. The CDR3 region has the DNA TGCGCCAGCAGCTTTACAGGGGGCTACACTGAAGCTTTCTTT.

This chain links TRBV6-5 with TRBJ1-2; unclear D gene. The CDR3 loop spans 12 amino acids. Germline V lookup: CDR1 MNHEY, CDR2 SVGAGI. Between the trimmed V and J ends, which lost 2 bases and 6 bases, there was a span of 7 bases. The CDR3 reads CASSYGPNGYTF. CDR3 nucleotide sequence: TGTGCCAGCAGTTACGGGCCGAATGGCTACACCTTC.

The chain carries TRBV10-3 and TRBJ2-3; D uncertain. This CDR3 contains 14 residues. The germline CDR1 and CDR2 sequences are ENHRY and SYGVKD. V was cut by 6 bases and J by 0 bases, with 10 bases left in between. This CDR3 is CAISDSKSTDTQYF. The CDR3 nucleotides are TGTGCCATCAGCGACTCTAAAAGCACAGATACGCAGTATTTT.

This chain connects TRBV10-1 to TRBJ1-1; D may be TRBD1 (5 bases). The V gene's germline CDR1 is WNHNN and CDR2 SYGVQD (reference sequence). The CDR3 contains 13 residues. V was clipped by 0 bases and J by 5 bases, with 7 bases between them. CDR3 region: CASSESQGTEAFF. The CDR3, as DNA: TGCGCCAGCAGTGAGTCCCAGGGAACTGAAGCTTTCTTT.

The chain couples TRBV2 to TRBJ1-5; D might be TRBD1 (5 bases). The CDR3 has 14 amino acids. Germline CDR1 and CDR2: SNHLY and FYNNEI. V lost 3 bases, J lost 6 bases, and 12 bases lay in between. CDR3 DNA sequence: TGTGCCAGCAGTGATGATAGGGGTCGTCAGCCCCAGCATTTT. Translation gives CASSDDRGRQPQHF. The full variable domain, its missing parts supplied by reference TRBV2 and TRBJ1-5, is EPEVTQTPSHQVTQMGQEVILRCVPISNHLYFYWYRQILGQKVEFLVSFYNNEISEKSEIFDDQFSVERPDGSNFTLKIRSTKLEDSAMYFCASSDDRGRQPQHFGDGTRLSIL.

The rearrangement joins TRBV19 to TRBJ2-1; TRBD1 aligns across 9 bases. The CDR3 totals 17 residues. CDR1 is LNHDA, CDR2 SQIVND, per germline (reference sequence). V shed 1 base and J 4 bases; nucleotides not matched to a gene: 8. The CDR3 nucleotides read TGTGCCAGTAGTATAGGTGGCGGGACAGGGAAGTACAATGAGCAGTTCTTC. Amino acid sequence: CASSIGGGTGKYNEQFF.

This clone was observed a single time. The CDR3 DNA reads TGTGCCAGCAGCTTCAAAGGACGGCCCCGAGATACCTTC. Translating it yields CASSFKGRPRDTF. The rearrangement uses TRBV5-6 and TRBJ1-2, with unresolved D. The CDR3 runs 13 residues. Germline CDR1 is SGHDT and CDR2 is YYEEEE. V dropped 2 bases and J dropped 14 bases, with 19 bases sitting between them. Full variable domain (rest looked up from reference TRBV5-6 and TRBJ1-2): DAGVTQSPTHLIKTRGQQVTLRCSPKSGHDTVSWYQQALGQGPQFIFQYYEEEERQRGNFPDRFSGHQFPNYSSELNVNALLLGDSALYLCASSFKGRPRDTFGSGTRLTVV.

V and J are TRBV5-1 and TRBJ1-2; possible D gene TRBD1, 5 bases. CDR3 length equals 15 residues. Germline CDR1 SGHRS, CDR2 YFSETQ. V was shortened by 0 bases and J by 4 bases, with 13 bases between the two germline ends. As DNA, the CDR3 is TGCGCCAGCAGCTTGGAAGACAGCGCTCTCTATGGCTACACCTTC. The encoded protein is CASSLEDSALYGYTF.

The gene calls are TRBV30 and TRBJ2-1; TRBD2 might be the D (6 bases). The CDR3 runs 12 residues. V lost 3 bases and J lost 10, with 13 bases in between. CDR1 GTSNPN and CDR2 SVGIG come from the germline V gene (reference sequence). The CDR3, as DNA: TGTGCCTGGAGCCATAGCGCGGGGGAGCAGTTCTTC. This sequence encodes CAWSHSAGEQFF. The whole variable domain, filled in from reference TRBV30 and TRBJ2-1, reads SQTIHQWPATLVQPVGSPLSLECTVEGTSNPNLYWYRQAAGRGLQLLFYSVGIGQISSEVPQNLSASRPQDRQFILSSKKLLLSDSGFYLCAWSHSAGEQFFGPGTRLTVL.

The rearrangement joins TRBV5-6 to TRBJ1-1; 7 bases align to TRBD1. The V and J ends lost 2 bases and 1 base, in that order; junction bases with no gene match: 5. Germline CDR1 is SGHDT and CDR2 is YYEEEE. The CDR3 has 15 residues. The CDR3: CASSFKGAWNTEAFF. CDR3 sequence (DNA): TGTGCCAGCAGCTTCAAGGGGGCATGGAACACTGAAGCTTTCTTT.

The gene calls are TRBV6-2 or TRBV6-3 and TRBJ1-2, with 9 bases that match TRBD1. V shed 1 base, J shed 9 bases, and the junction held 6 bases outside the gene matches. Germline-derived CDR1 and CDR2 are MNHEY and SVGEGT. The CDR3 is 14 amino acids. The CDR3 bases are TGTGCCAGCAGTTACTTTAGACAGGGGGAGAGCTACACCTTC. Its protein is CASSYFRQGESYTF.